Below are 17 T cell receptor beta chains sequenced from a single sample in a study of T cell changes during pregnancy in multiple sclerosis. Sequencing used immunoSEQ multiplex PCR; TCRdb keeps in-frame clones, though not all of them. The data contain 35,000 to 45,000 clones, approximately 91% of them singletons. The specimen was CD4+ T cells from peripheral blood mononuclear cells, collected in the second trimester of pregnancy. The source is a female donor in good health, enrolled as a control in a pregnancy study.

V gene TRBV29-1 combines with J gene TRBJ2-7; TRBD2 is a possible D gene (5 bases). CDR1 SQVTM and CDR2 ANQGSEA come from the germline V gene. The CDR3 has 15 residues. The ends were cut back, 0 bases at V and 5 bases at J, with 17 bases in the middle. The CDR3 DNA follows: TGCAGCGTTGAAGATCCTTGGAATCTCGGGGACGAGCAGTACTTC. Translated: CSVEDPWNLGDEQYF.

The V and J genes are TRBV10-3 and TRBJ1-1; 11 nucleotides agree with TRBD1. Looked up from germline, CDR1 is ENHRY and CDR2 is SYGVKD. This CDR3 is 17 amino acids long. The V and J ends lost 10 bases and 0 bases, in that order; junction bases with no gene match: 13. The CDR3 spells CATLRGTGGIMNTEAFF. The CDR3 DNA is TGTGCCACACTACGTGGGACAGGGGGAATCATGAACACTGAAGCTTTCTTT.

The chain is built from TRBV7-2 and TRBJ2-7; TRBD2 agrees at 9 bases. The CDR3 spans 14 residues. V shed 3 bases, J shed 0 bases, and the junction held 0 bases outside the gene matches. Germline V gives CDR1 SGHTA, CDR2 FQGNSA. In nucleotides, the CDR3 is TGTGCCAGCAGCTTTAGCGGGAGCTCCTACGAGCAGTACTTC. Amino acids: CASSFSGSSYEQYF. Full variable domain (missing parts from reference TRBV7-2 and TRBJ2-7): GAGVSQSPSNKVTEKGKDVELRCDPISGHTALYWYRQSLGQGLEFLIYFQGNSAPDKSGLPSDRFSAERTGGSVSTLTIQRTQQEDSAVYLCASSFSGSSYEQYFGPGTRLTVT.

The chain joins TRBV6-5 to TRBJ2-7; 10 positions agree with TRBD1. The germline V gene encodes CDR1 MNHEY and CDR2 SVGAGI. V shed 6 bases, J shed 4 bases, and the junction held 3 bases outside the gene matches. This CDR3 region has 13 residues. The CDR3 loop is CASRPGQGYEQYF. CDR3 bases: TGTGCCAGCAGGCCGGGACAGGGGTACGAGCAGTACTTC.

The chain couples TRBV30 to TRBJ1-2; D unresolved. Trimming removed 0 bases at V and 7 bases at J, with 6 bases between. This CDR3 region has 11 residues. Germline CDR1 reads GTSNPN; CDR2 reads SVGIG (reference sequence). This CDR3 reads CAWSVAGGYTF. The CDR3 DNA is TGTGCCTGGAGTGTAGCGGGTGGCTACACCTTC.

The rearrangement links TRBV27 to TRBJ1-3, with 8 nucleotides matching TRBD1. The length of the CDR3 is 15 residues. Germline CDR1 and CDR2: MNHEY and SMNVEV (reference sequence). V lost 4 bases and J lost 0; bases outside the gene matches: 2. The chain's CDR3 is CASSSQGASGNTIYF. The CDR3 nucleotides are TGTGCCAGCAGTTCCCAGGGGGCCTCTGGAAACACCATATATTTT.

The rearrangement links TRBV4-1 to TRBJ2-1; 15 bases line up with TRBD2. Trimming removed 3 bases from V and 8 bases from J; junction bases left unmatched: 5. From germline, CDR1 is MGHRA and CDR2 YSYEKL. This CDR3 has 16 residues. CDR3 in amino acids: CASSHGTSGGRDEQFF. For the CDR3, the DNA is TGCGCCAGCAGCCACGGGACTAGCGGGGGGAGGGATGAGCAGTTCTTC.

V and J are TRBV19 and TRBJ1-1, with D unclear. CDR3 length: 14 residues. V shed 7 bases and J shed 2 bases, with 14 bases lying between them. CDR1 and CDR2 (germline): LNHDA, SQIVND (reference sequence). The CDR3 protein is CASNGVGINTEAFF. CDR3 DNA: TGTGCCAGTAACGGGGTAGGAATTAACACTGAAGCTTTCTTT.

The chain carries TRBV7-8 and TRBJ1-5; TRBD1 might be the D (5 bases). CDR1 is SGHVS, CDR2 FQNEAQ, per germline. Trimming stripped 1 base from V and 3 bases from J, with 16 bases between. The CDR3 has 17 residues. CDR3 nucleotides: TGTGCCAGCAGCTTAGGAAGGGGCGTCCTCCACAATCAGCCCCAGCATTTT. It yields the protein CASSLGRGVLHNQPQHF.

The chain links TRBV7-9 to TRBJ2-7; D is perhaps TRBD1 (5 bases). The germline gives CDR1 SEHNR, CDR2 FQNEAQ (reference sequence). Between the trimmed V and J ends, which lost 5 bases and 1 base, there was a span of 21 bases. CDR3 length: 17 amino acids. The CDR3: CASSPPPRQGISYEQYF. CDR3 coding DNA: TGTGCCAGCAGCCCCCCTCCGAGGCAGGGAATATCCTACGAGCAGTACTTC.

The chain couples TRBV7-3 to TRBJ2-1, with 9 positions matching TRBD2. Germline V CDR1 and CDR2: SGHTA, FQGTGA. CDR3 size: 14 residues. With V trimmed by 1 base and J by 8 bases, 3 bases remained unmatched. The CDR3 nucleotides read TGTGCCAGCAGCTTAAGGCGGGGGGGTCATGAGCAGTTCTTC. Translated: CASSLRRGGHEQFF.

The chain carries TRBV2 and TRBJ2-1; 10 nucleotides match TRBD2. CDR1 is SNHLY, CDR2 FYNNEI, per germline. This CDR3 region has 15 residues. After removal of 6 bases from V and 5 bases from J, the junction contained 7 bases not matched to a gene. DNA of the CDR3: TGTGCCAGCAGAGCCGGGACTAGCGTGAACAATGAGCAGTTCTTC. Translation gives CASRAGTSVNNEQFF.

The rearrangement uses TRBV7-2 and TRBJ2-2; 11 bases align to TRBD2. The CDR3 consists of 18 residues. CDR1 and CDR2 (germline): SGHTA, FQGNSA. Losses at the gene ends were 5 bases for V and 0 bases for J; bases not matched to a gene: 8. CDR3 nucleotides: TGTGCCAGCAGCCCCCGACTAGCGGGGTCCGCGAACACCGGGGAGCTGTTTTTT. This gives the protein CASSPRLAGSANTGELFF.

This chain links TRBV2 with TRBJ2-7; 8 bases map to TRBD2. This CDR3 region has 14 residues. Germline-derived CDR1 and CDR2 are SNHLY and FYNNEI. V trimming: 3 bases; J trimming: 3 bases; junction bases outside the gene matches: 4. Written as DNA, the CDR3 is TGTGCCAGCAGTGACGGGAGGGGCCACTACGAGCAGTACTTC. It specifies CASSDGRGHYEQYF.

This CDR3 reads CASSTLAGDMVGELFF. In DNA, the CDR3 is TGCGCCAGCAGCACTCTAGCGGGAGACATGGTCGGGGAGCTGTTTTTT. The rearrangement joins TRBV5-1 to TRBJ2-2; TRBD2 matches 10 bases. The CDR3 totals 16 residues. Germline V CDR1 and CDR2: SGHRS, YFSETQ. Unmatched junction bases numbered 10, after V lost 4 bases and J lost 7 bases.

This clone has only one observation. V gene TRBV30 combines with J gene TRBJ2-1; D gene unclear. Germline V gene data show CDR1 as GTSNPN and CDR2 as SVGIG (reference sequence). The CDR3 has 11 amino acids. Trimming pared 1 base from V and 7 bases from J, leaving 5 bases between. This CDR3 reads CAWSGVNEQFF. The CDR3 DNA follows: TGTGCCTGGAGTGGAGTAAATGAGCAGTTCTTC.

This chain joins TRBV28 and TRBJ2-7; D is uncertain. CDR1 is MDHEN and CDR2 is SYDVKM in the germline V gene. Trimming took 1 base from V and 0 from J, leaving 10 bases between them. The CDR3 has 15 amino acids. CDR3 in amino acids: CASSLYPMSSYEQYF. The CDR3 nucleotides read TGTGCCAGCAGTTTATACCCCATGAGCTCCTACGAGCAGTACTTC.